One and the same sample provided the 17 T cell receptor beta chains below, sequenced in a study of beta chain features in type 1 diabetes. Whole-study findings and limits: In every one of the four CD4+ subsets, TCRB CDR3s were moderately but significantly shorter in Type 1 diabetes patients.

What these receptors recognize is not known. The study reverse transcribed the entire isolated RNA, so it sequenced expressed TCRB transcripts. The method was immunoSEQ multiplex PCR; TCRdb's version includes in-frame clones alone and lacks a portion of them. Counted here are about 170,000 clones, approximately 8% occurring once; the ten biggest clones make up 0.5%. Sequenced material: central memory CD4+ T cells from blood. The receptors here all came from a man younger than 35 with type 1 diabetes.

This clone was seen a handful of times. V gene TRBV28 combines with J gene TRBJ2-1, with 10 bases lining up with TRBD1. The junction had 7 bases not matched to a gene; V was cut back by 6 bases and J by 5 bases. CDR1 and CDR2 from the germline V gene are MDHEN and SYDVKM. CDR3 size: 15 residues. In DNA, the CDR3 is TGTGCCAGCAGAACGACAGGGGGCGGGAACAATGAGCAGTTCTTC. Amino acid sequence: CASRTTGGGNNEQFF.

This clone showed up just a few times. V is TRBV28 and J is TRBJ1-5, with D hard to call. Germline assignment: CDR1 MDHEN and CDR2 SYDVKM. With 3 bases removed from V and 10 bases from J, the gap between germline ends came to 10 bases. The CDR3 has 12 amino acids. The CDR3 loop reads CASSFPVQPQHF. Here the CDR3 DNA reads TGTGCCAGCAGTTTCCCCGTACAACCCCAGCATTTT.

This clone was recorded a few times. The chain joins TRBV2 to TRBJ2-7; 7 nucleotides align to TRBD2. The CDR3 loop spans 13 amino acids. Germline V gene sequence: CDR1 SNHLY, CDR2 FYNNEI. J lost 3 bases, V lost 11 bases, and 10 bases had no gene match. This CDR3 is CAGSGTGGYEQYF. The CDR3 bases are TGTGCCGGTAGTGGGACGGGGGGCTACGAGCAGTACTTC.

This clone has just a few counts. This rearrangement joins TRBV4-3 to TRBJ2-3; 12 nucleotides align to TRBD2. J gave up 6 bases and V 2 bases, and 3 bases lay outside the gene matches. The CDR3 spans 15 residues. CDR1 and CDR2 from the germline V gene are LGHNA and YSLEER. CDR3 protein: CASSQRTSGADTQYF. The CDR3 coding sequence is TGCGCCAGCAGCCAAAGGACTAGCGGGGCGGATACGCAGTATTTT.

The chain carries TRBV6-5 and TRBJ1-2, with 9 bases identical to TRBD1. The CDR3 spans 15 residues. Germline assignment: CDR1 MNHEY and CDR2 SVGAGI. The J segment lost 4 bases and the V segment lost 6 bases, leaving 9 bases of the junction unmatched. The CDR3 spells CASRPQGQGSYGYTF. CDR3 sequence (DNA): TGTGCCAGCAGGCCCCAGGGACAGGGCTCCTATGGCTACACCTTC.

The V gene is TRBV19, the J gene TRBJ2-7; D uncertain. CDR1 is LNHDA and CDR2 is SQIVND in the germline V gene (reference sequence). This CDR3 comprises 14 residues. Trimming cost V 5 bases and J 4 bases, with 15 bases left between them. The CDR3 DNA reads as TGTGCCAGTAGTGCCATCGGCACCGGGTACGAGCAGTACTTC. Residues: CASSAIGTGYEQYF. The complete variable domain, with remaining parts taken from reference TRBV19 and TRBJ2-7, reads DGGITQSPKYLFRKEGQNVTLSCEQNLNHDAMYWYRQDPGQGLRLIYYSQIVNDFQKGDIAEGYSVSREKKESFPLTVTSAQKNPTAFYLCASSAIGTGYEQYFGPGTRLTVT.

This chain links TRBV7-2 with TRBJ1-1, with D possibly TRBD1 on 5 matching bases. The germline V gene has CDR1 SGHTA and CDR2 FQGNSA. V was trimmed by 5 bases and J by 5 bases, leaving 12 bases between them. CDR3 length: 13 amino acids. The CDR3 is CASSRAGRTEAFF. In nucleotides, the CDR3 is TGTGCCAGCAGCCGGGCAGGGCGGACTGAAGCTTTCTTT.

This clone showed up just a few times. The genes are TRBV5-4 and TRBJ2-4; D perhaps matches TRBD1 (6 bases). The V end was cut by 4 bases, the J end by 6 bases, with 11 bases between. CDR3 length equals 13 residues. CDR1 and CDR2 (germline): SGHNT, YYREEE (reference sequence). The DNA for the CDR3 is TGTGCCAGCAGCCGGACAGATTTAAACATTCAGTACTTC. It yields the protein CASSRTDLNIQYF.

V gene TRBV28 combines with J gene TRBJ2-7; 9 positions agree with TRBD1. V was clipped by 8 bases and J by 5 bases; unmatched bases: 13. This CDR3 is 15 amino acids long. The germline gives CDR1 MDHEN, CDR2 SYDVKM. The CDR3 bases are TGTGCCAGCCTGGGGTGGGGACAGGGTCTCCACGAGCAGTACTTC. This encodes CASLGWGQGLHEQYF.

The chain joins TRBV30 to TRBJ2-2; perhaps TRBD2 as D (5 bases). Trimming stripped 2 bases from V and 7 bases from J, with 23 bases between. The V gene's germline CDR1 is GTSNPN and CDR2 SVGIG (reference sequence). The CDR3 consists of 17 residues. As DNA, the CDR3 is TGTGCCTGGAGTTTTGCCTGGCGGGCCTCCGAGGGCGGGGAGCTGTTTTTT. This translates into CAWSFAWRASEGGELFF. The whole variable domain, remainder taken from reference TRBV30 and TRBJ2-2, is SQTIHQWPATLVQPVGSPLSLECTVEGTSNPNLYWYRQAAGRGLQLLFYSVGIGQISSEVPQNLSASRPQDRQFILSSKKLLLSDSGFYLCAWSFAWRASEGGELFFGEGSRLTVL.

This clone turned up a few times. The chain couples TRBV20-1 to TRBJ1-6, with 8 bases fitting TRBD1. Germline V CDR1 and CDR2: DFQATT, SNEGSKA (reference sequence). The CDR3 consists of 11 residues. Trimming removed 5 bases from V and 17 bases from J; junction bases left unmatched: 8. The CDR3 bases are TGCAGTGCTCCGGACAGGGACATTTTCCACTTT. Translation: CSAPDRDIFHF.

In this sample, this clone turned up a few times. In the same sample, other DNA sequences code for this CDR3. The chain employs TRBV6-5 and TRBJ1-5; D remains ambiguous. The CDR3 runs 15 residues. V was cut by 0 bases and J by 3 bases, with 9 bases left in between. Germline V gives CDR1 MNHEY, CDR2 SVGAGI. CDR3 protein: CASSYSGGDNQPQHF. The CDR3 region has the DNA TGTGCCAGCAGTTACTCAGGCGGAGACAATCAGCCCCAGCATTTT.

The table lists this clone with a few counts. This chain uses TRBV5-1 with TRBJ2-7; TRBD2 matches 13 bases. The CDR3 runs to 15 residues. CDR1 is SGHRS, CDR2 YFSETQ, per germline. The ends lost 4 bases at V and 3 bases at J; junction bases unmatched: 4. CDR3 region: CASSAGLAGHYEQYF. The CDR3 nucleotides read TGCGCCAGCAGCGCGGGACTAGCGGGACACTACGAGCAGTACTTC.

The chain links TRBV5-1 to TRBJ2-5; D unclear. This CDR3 comprises 13 residues. The germline V gene has CDR1 SGHRS and CDR2 YFSETQ. Deletions cut 4 bases from V and 5 bases from J, with 12 bases between. The CDR3 is CASSVPGRETQYF. DNA for the CDR3: TGCGCCAGCAGCGTGCCGGGTCGGGAGACCCAGTACTTC.

This clone was counted only a few times. The chain recombines TRBV7-7 with TRBJ2-2, with a possible D match to TRBD2 (5 bases). V lost 5 bases to trimming and J lost 7 bases, with 14 bases between them. This CDR3 is 14 amino acids long. CDR1 SSHAT and CDR2 FNYEAQ come from the germline V gene (reference sequence). This chain's CDR3 is CASSPHPGVGELFF. The CDR3 DNA is TGTGCCAGCAGCCCACACCCCGGGGTCGGGGAGCTGTTTTTT.

This clone was detected ten times or more. The chain carries TRBV19 and TRBJ1-5; D unresolved. With 3 bases removed from V and 5 bases from J, the gap between germline ends came to 11 bases. Germline CDR1 reads LNHDA; CDR2 reads SQIVND (reference sequence). The CDR3 loop spans 14 amino acids. CDR3 DNA: TGTGCCAGTAGTATTCCGGGGAAGGATCAGCCCCAGCATTTT. Encoded protein: CASSIPGKDQPQHF.

This clone was recorded a few times. The chain combines TRBV4-3 with TRBJ2-7; D is ambiguous. Between the trimmed V and J ends, which lost 3 bases and 6 bases, there was a span of 12 bases. Germline V lookup: CDR1 LGHNA, CDR2 YSLEER. The CDR3 contains 13 residues. CDR3 in amino acids: CASSQITYSEQYF. The CDR3 DNA follows: TGCGCCAGCAGCCAGATCACTTATTCCGAGCAGTACTTC.